This T cell receptor beta chain was identified in a study of early T cells in non-severe SARS-CoV-2 infection. Germline loops: CDR1 SGHTA, CDR2 FQGNSA. This CDR3 is built from 15 residues. V was trimmed by 5 bases and J by 10 bases, leaving 18 bases between them. MiXCR, run by TCRdb on the 5' RACE reads, gives a single entry per CDR3 protein. The sample contains about 90,000 distinct CDR3 sequences, roughly 12% of which appear only once. This sample comprised whole blood, obtained at baseline. This rearrangement joins TRBV7-2 to TRBJ1-6, with a possible D match to TRBD1 (6 bases). The clonotype was recovered from an adult who was a healthcare worker with PCR-confirmed SARS-CoV-2 infection or an uninfected control (not recorded which). DNA for the CDR3: TGTGCCAGCAGCCCTGAGGGACAAAGCAGATCACCCCTCCACTTT. Translation gives CASSPEGQSRSPLHF. Together with reference TRBV7-2 and TRBJ1-6, the CDR3 gives the full variable domain: GAGVSQSPSNKVTEKGKDVELRCDPISGHTALYWYRQSLGQGLEFLIYFQGNSAPDKSGLPSDRFSAERTGGSVSTLTIQRTQQEDSAVYLCASSPEGQSRSPLHFGNGTRLTVT.